The present T cell receptor beta chain was sequenced within a study of T cell responses to AZD1222 COVID-19 vaccine. Study-wide findings and caveats: Among AZD1222 vaccinees, only 6 or 7 were seropositive at baseline. Females made up more of the donors, who were largely white British, and clonal diversity may have come out too low. When two AZD1222 doses had been given, Spike-specific TCR breadth and depth rose. Researchers report vaccine-associated CD4 TCRs spanning spike, with dominance at 160-218 and 743-854.

In the case of this clone: Its antigen is still unknown.

Sequencing used immunoSEQ multiplex PCR; TCRdb keeps in-frame clones, though not all of them. This repertoire shows around 120,000 clones, 88% found once; its top ten account for over 3%. The source was peripheral blood, collected on day 0 of AZD1222 vaccination. The origin of this receptor is an adult in good health.

The CDR3 loop reads CASSISPGRMNTEAFF. As DNA, the CDR3 is TGTGCCAGTAGTATATCCCCCGGACGGATGAACACTGAAGCTTTCTTT. The V gene is TRBV19, the J gene TRBJ1-1; D call uncertain. CDR1 and CDR2 from the germline V gene are LNHDA and SQIVND (reference sequence). V was clipped by 2 bases and J by 0 bases, with 13 bases between them. The CDR3 consists of 16 residues.